The sequence of this T cell receptor beta chain was determined in a study of blood T cell repertoires in COVID-19. Looking at the study overall: Spain, Italy and the United States supplied samples that represented acute and convalescent COVID-19. PBMCs, B-cell-depleted T cells, or T cells provided the cDNA or gDNA that made up the material.

Original processing notes: How many nucleated cells were present was estimated from reference gene primer amplification. Some clones are missing from TCRdb's copy, which holds only in-frame ones; the method was immunoSEQ multiplex PCR. V and J calls and clone size are as listed in that table; D and trimming were resolved from the DNA. This table has tens of thousands of clones, 75% to 85% appearing once. This clone occurred a few times. Germline lookup yields CDR1 LNHDA and CDR2 SQIVND (reference sequence). The CDR3 totals 16 residues. Trimming removed 9 bases from V and 0 bases from J; junction bases left unmatched: 6.

The source of this sequence is a woman aged 80 or older with acute or convalescent COVID-19. The chain combines TRBV19 with TRBJ1-3, with TRBD1 identical over 12 bases. Sequencing used peripheral blood. Here the CDR3 DNA reads TGTGCCAGCCAACCGGGACAGGGGGCCTCTGGAAACACCATATATTTT. Its protein is CASQPGQGASGNTIYF. Complete variable domain (other parts from reference TRBV19 and TRBJ1-3): DGGITQSPKYLFRKEGQNVTLSCEQNLNHDAMYWYRQDPGQGLRLIYYSQIVNDFQKGDIAEGYSVSREKKESFPLTVTSAQKNPTAFYLCASQPGQGASGNTIYFGEGSWLTVV.